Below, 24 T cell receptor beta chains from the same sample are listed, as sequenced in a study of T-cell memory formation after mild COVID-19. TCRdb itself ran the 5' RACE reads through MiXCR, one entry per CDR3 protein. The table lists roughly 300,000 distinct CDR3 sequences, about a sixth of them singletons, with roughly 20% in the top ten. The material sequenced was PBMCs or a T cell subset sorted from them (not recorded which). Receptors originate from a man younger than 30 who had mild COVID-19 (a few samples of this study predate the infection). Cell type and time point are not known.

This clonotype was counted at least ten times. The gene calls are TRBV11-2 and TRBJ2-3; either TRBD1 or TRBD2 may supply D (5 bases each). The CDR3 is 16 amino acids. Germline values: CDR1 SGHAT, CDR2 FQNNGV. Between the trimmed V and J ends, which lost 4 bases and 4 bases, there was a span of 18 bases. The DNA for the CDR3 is TGTGCCAGCAGCTCCTTCCGGGACCCCCCGCCAGATACGCAGTATTTT. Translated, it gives CASSSFRDPPPDTQYF. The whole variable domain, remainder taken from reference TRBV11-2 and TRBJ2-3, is EAGVAQSPRYKIIEKRQSVAFWCNPISGHATLYWYQQILGQGPKLLIQFQNNGVVDDSQLPKDRFSAERLKGVDSTLKIQPAKLEDSAVYLCASSSFRDPPPDTQYFGPGTRLTVL.

The CDR3 here is CASSARGAGATDTQYF. Written as DNA, the CDR3 is TGTGCCAGCAGCGCCCGGGGAGCGGGGGCCACAGATACGCAGTATTTT. V is TRBV7-2 and J is TRBJ2-3; TRBD2 agrees at 8 bases. This CDR3 has 16 residues. Germline V gene lookup returns CDR1 SGHTA and CDR2 FQGNSA. V shed 5 bases, J shed 2 bases, and the junction held 9 bases outside the gene matches.

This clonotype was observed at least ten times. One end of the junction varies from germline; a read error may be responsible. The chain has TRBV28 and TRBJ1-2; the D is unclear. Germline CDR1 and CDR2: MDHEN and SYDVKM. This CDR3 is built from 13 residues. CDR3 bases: TGTGCCAGCAGGGCCCCAAGTAACCATGGCTACACCTTC. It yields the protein CASRAPSNHGYTF.

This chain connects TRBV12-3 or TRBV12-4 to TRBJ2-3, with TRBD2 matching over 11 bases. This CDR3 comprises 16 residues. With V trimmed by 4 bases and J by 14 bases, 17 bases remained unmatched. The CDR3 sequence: CASSSTSGGRLYLVYF. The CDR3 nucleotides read TGTGCCAGCAGTTCAACTAGCGGGGGCCGACTCTACCTCGTGTATTTT.

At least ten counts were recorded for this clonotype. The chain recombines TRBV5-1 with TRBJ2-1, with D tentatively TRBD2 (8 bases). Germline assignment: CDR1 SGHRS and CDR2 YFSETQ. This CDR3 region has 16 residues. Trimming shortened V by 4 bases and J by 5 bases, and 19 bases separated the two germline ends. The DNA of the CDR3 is TGCGCCAGCAGCCAGGGGGGGACAGCGGGAGACAATGAGCAGTTCTTC. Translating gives CASSQGGTAGDNEQFF.

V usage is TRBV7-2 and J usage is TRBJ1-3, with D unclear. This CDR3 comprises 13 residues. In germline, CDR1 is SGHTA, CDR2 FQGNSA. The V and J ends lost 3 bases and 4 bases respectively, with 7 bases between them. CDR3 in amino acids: CASSFRAGNTIYF. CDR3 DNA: TGTGCCAGCAGCTTTAGGGCAGGAAACACCATATATTTT.

The CDR3 is CASSLGPLMGQSGANVLTF. For the CDR3, the DNA is TGTGCCAGCAGCCTCGGCCCCCTCATGGGGCAATCTGGGGCCAACGTCCTGACTTTC. The J gene is TRBJ2-6, the V gene TRBV5-5, with a tentative D call TRBD1 (5 bases). The CDR3 is made up of 19 amino acids. V gave up 4 bases and J gave up 1 base, with 21 bases separating them. Germline V gene sequence: CDR1 SGHKS, CDR2 YYEKEE (reference sequence).

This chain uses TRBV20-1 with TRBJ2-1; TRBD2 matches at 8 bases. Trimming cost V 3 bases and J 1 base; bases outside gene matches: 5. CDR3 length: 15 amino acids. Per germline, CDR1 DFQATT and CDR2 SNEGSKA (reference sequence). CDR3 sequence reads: CSARRAGGSYNEQFF. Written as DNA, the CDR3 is TGCAGTGCTAGGAGGGCGGGGGGATCCTACAATGAGCAGTTCTTC.

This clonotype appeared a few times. The CDR3 sequence: CASSLGERQETQYF. Written as DNA, the CDR3 is TGCGCCAGCAGCTTGGGAGAAAGACAAGAGACCCAGTACTTC. The chain is built from TRBV5-1 and TRBJ2-5; unclear D gene. Deletions cut 0 bases from V and 2 bases from J, with 8 bases between. This CDR3 is built from 14 residues. Germline V gene data show CDR1 as SGHRS and CDR2 as YFSETQ.

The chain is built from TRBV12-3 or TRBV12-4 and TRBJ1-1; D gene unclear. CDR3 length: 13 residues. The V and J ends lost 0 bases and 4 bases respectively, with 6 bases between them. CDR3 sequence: CASSLAALTEAFF. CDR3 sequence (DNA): TGTGCCAGCAGTTTAGCGGCACTCACTGAAGCTTTCTTT.

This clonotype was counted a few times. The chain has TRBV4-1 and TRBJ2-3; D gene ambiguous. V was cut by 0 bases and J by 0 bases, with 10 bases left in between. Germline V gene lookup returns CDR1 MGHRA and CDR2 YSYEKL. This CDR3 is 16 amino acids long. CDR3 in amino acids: CASSQERAPSTDTQYF. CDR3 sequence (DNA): TGCGCCAGCAGCCAAGAACGAGCTCCTAGCACAGATACGCAGTATTTT.

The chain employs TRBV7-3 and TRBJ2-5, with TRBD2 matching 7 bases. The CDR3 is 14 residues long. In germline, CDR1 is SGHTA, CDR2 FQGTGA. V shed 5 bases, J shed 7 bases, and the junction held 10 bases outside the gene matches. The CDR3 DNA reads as TGTGCCAGCAGCCCCGCAGCGGGGTCGGGGACCCAGTACTTC. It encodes CASSPAAGSGTQYF.

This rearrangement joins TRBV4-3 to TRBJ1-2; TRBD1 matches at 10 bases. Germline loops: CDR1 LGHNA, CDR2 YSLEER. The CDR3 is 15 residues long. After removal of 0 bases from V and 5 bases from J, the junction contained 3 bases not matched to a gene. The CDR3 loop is CASSQEGQGSYGYTF. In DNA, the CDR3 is TGCGCCAGCAGCCAAGAGGGACAGGGGAGTTATGGCTACACCTTC.

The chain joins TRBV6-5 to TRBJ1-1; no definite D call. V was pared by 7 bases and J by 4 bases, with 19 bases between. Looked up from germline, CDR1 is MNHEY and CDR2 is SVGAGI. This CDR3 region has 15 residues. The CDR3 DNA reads TGTGCCAGCATTTTTCGAGGGCCCGCCGGCACTGAAGCTTTCTTT. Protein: CASIFRGPAGTEAFF.

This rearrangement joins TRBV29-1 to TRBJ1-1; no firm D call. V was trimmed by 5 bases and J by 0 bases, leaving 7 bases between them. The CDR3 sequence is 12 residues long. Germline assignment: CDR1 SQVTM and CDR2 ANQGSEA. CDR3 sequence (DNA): TGCAGCGTTCGACACCTGAACACTGAAGCTTTCTTT. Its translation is CSVRHLNTEAFF. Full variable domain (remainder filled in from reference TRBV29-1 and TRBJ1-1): SAVISQKPSRDICQRGTSLTIQCQVDSQVTMMFWYRQQPGQSLTLIATANQGSEATYESGFVIDKFPISRPNLTFSTLTVSNMSPEDSSIYLCSVRHLNTEAFFGQGTRLTVV.

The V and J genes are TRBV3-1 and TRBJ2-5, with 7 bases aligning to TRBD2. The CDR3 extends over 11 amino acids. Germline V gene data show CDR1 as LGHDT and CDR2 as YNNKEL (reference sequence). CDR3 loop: CGTRIGETQYF. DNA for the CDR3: TGTGGGACTAGGATAGGAGAGACCCAGTACTTC.

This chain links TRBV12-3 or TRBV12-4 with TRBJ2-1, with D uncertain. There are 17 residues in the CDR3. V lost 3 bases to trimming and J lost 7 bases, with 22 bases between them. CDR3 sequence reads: CASSFSLGSPPLNEQFF. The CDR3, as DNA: TGTGCCAGCAGTTTTTCGTTAGGTAGCCCCCCTCTGAATGAGCAGTTCTTC.

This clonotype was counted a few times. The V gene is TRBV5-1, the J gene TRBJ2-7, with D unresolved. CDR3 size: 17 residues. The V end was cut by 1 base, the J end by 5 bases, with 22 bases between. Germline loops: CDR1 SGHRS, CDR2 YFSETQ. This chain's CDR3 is CASSLKGWPGTADEQYF. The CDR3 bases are TGCGCCAGCAGCTTGAAAGGTTGGCCGGGCACCGCGGACGAGCAGTACTTC.

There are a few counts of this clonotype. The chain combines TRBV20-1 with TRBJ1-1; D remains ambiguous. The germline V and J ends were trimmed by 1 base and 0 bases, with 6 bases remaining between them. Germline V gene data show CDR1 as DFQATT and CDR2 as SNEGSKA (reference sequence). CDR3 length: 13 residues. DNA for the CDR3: TGCAGTGCTAGAGCGTGGATGAACACTGAAGCTTTCTTT. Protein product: CSARAWMNTEAFF.

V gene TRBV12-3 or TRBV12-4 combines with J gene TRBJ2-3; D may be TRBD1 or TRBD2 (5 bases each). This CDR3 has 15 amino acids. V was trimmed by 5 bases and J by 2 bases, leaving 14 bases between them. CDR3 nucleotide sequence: TGTGCCAGCAGTCTCCTAGAGGGGATCACAGATACGCAGTATTTT. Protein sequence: CASSLLEGITDTQYF.

This chain's CDR3 is CASSTRDRELFF. For the CDR3, the DNA is TGTGCCAGCAGCACCCGGGACCGGGAGCTGTTTTTT. The V call is TRBV7-9, the J call TRBJ2-2; either TRBD1 or TRBD2 may fit D (5 bases each). CDR3 length: 12 residues. Trimming took 5 bases from V and 9 from J, leaving 10 bases between them. Germline CDR1 and CDR2: SEHNR and FQNEAQ (reference sequence).

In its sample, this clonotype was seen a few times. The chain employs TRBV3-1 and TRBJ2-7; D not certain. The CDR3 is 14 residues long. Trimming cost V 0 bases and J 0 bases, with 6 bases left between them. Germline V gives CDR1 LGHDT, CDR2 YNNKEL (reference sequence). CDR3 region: CASSQEGFSYEQYF. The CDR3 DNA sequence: TGTGCCAGCAGCCAAGAGGGGTTCTCCTACGAGCAGTACTTC.

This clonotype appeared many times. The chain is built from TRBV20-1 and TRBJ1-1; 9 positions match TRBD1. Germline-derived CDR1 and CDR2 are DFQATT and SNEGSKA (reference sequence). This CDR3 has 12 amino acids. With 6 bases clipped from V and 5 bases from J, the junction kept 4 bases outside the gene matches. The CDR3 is CSARQGGTEAFF. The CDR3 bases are TGCAGTGCACGACAGGGGGGAACTGAAGCTTTCTTT.

This chain's CDR3 is CASSQTGSQPYGYTF. The CDR3 nucleotides read TGTGCCAGCAGCCAGACGGGGTCCCAGCCCTATGGCTACACCTTC. This chain connects TRBV7-9 to TRBJ1-2; D remains ambiguous. Germline CDR1 is SEHNR and CDR2 is FQNEAQ (reference sequence). Trimming cost V 5 bases and J 4 bases, with 17 bases left between them. This CDR3 contains 15 residues.